The clone carrying this T cell receptor (beta chain) was observed a handful of times. Its antigen remains unknown. Each CDR3 protein is one row after TCRdb ran MiXCR on the RT-PCR reads. This sample has hundreds of thousands of distinct CDR3 sequences, with less than 15% found just once. This sample is drawn from a study of response to subunit inactivated influenza vaccine. Study outcomes and limitations: Few new T cells, the authors suggested, are recruited by each seasonal influenza vaccination.

This CDR3 comprises 15 residues. Germline V gene sequence: CDR1 SEHNR, CDR2 FQNEAQ (reference sequence). Trimming shortened V by 1 base and J by 0 bases, and 9 bases separated the two germline ends. The TCR sequence derives from a man aged 45 to 65 who received an inactivated influenza vaccine. The sequences come from PBMCs from blood, collected 14 to 15 days before vaccination. The chain is built from TRBV7-9 and TRBJ2-5; D uncertain. The CDR3 DNA follows: TGTGCCAGCAGCTTAGGGTCGCGGTACCAAGAGACCCAGTACTTC. Translated, it gives CASSLGSRYQETQYF.